This T cell receptor beta chain comes out of a study of beta chain features in type 1 diabetes. Study-level results: Among all four CD4+ subsets, Type 1 diabetes patients had TCRB CDR3s that were moderately but significantly shorter.

The V end lost 3 bases, the J end lost 0 bases, and 9 bases lay between the germline ends. The germline CDR1 and CDR2 sequences are SGDLS and YYNGEE. The CDR3 length is 14 residues. Sequencing targeted expressed TCRB transcripts, as all isolated RNA had been reverse transcribed. TCRdb keeps only in-frame clones here, not all; method: immunoSEQ multiplex PCR. The data hold roughly 290,000 clones, with around 16% observed a single time. This clone showed up just a few times. The antigen is not known. CD45RO/CCR7/CD25/CD127/CD95/CD27 sorting isolated CD4+ naive, central memory, regulatory and stem cell-like memory cells. Purity above 98% was achieved in all sorted populations.

What was sequenced was naive CD4+ T cells from blood. The receptor's source is a man aged 18 to 29 with type 1 diabetes. The chain carries TRBV9 and TRBJ1-2; tentative D call: TRBD1 (5 bases). The CDR3: CASSAQVPNYGYTF. The CDR3 nucleotides read TGTGCCAGCAGCGCACAGGTGCCTAACTATGGCTACACCTTC. The variable domain in full, completed from reference TRBV9 and TRBJ1-2, reads DSGVTQTPKHLITATGQRVTLRCSPRSGDLSVYWYQQSLDQGLQFLIQYYNGEERAKGNILERFSAQQFPDLHSELNLSSLELGDSALYFCASSAQVPNYGYTFGSGTRLTVV.